The 14 T cell receptor beta chains below were found in one sample sequenced in a study of regulatory T cells in long-lasting Graves disease. CDR3 regions were amplified by Arm-PCR using iRepertoire HTBI primers to build TCR beta libraries. TCRdb called the multiplex PCR reads again in MiXCR, with one record for every CDR3 protein. The sample has about half a million distinct CDR3 sequences, more than 10% seen once; the top ten hold over 7%. Time point reported: newly diagnosed GD, antithyroid drugs for less than 3 months. The TCR library was made from RNA extracted from PBMCs. The same sample was also used in a study of T cells in Graves' hyperthyroidism and ophthalmopathy.

The source material was peripheral blood mononuclear cells (PBMCs), sampled at new diagnosis, from a patient treated with antithyroid drugs. The receptors were gathered from a woman aged 25-40 years with Graves disease.

This clonotype appeared many times. The V call is TRBV6-5, the J call TRBJ2-3; TRBD2 might be the D (5 bases). Germline V gene sequence: CDR1 MNHEY, CDR2 SVGAGI. This CDR3 spans 13 amino acids. Trimming took off 2 bases at V and 2 bases at J, with 5 bases between the two ends. The CDR3 DNA follows: TGTGCCAGCAGTTACCTAGCCACAGATACGCAGTATTTT. Protein sequence: CASSYLATDTQYF.

This clonotype came up many times. The rearrangement links TRBV2 to TRBJ1-1; 9 bases fit TRBD1. CDR1 is SNHLY, CDR2 FYNNEI, per germline. The CDR3 covers 17 residues. V was pared by 5 bases and J by 4 bases, with 14 bases of the junction left unmatched. DNA for the CDR3: TGTGCCAGCAGTTCCGGGACAGGGCCTGGAGGGGCCACTGAAGCTTTCTTT. Translation: CASSSGTGPGGATEAFF.

This clonotype was counted ten times or more. This chain connects TRBV2 to TRBJ1-3; D might be TRBD1 (5 bases). The CDR3 contains 14 residues. V was pared by 6 bases and J by 2 bases, with 11 bases between. The germline V gene has CDR1 SNHLY and CDR2 FYNNEI. The CDR3 DNA reads as TGTGCCAGCAGAGGGACGTCGGCTGGAAACACCATATATTTT. Translation: CASRGTSAGNTIYF.

V gene TRBV29-1 combines with J gene TRBJ2-1; 9 bases line up with TRBD2. V trimming: 7 bases; J trimming: 4 bases; junction bases outside the gene matches: 17. CDR1 SQVTM and CDR2 ANQGSEA come from the germline V gene. The CDR3 consists of 17 residues. Here the CDR3 reads CSAAGTSLGPRYNEQFF. The CDR3 bases are TGCAGCGCAGCCGGGACTAGCCTAGGTCCTCGTTACAATGAGCAGTTCTTC.

This clonotype occurred many times. The V and J genes are TRBV11-2 and TRBJ2-7; D possibly corresponds to TRBD2 (5 bases). V shed 5 bases and J shed 3 bases, with 8 bases lying between them. Germline lookup yields CDR1 SGHAT and CDR2 FQNNGV. This CDR3 region has 12 residues. The CDR3 loop reads CASSPTSYEQYF. The CDR3, as DNA: TGTGCCAGCAGCCCTACTAGCTACGAGCAGTACTTC.

This clonotype came up many times. This rearrangement joins TRBV15 to TRBJ1-2; a possible D gene is TRBD1 (5 bases). V gave up 7 bases and J gave up 5 bases, with 17 bases separating them. From germline, CDR1 is LNHNV and CDR2 YYDKDF (reference sequence). The CDR3 is made up of 14 amino acids. This chain's CDR3 is CATTSGRGEYGYTF. The CDR3 nucleotides are TGTGCCACCACAAGCGGGAGGGGTGAATATGGCTACACCTTC. Looking up the rest from reference TRBV15 and TRBJ1-2 gives the full variable domain: DAMVIQNPRYQVTQFGKPVTLSCSQTLNHNVMYWYQQKSSQAPKLLFHYYDKDFNNEADTPDNFQSRRPNTSFCFLDIRSPGLGDTAMYLCATTSGRGEYGYTFGSGTRLTVV.

V and J are TRBV4-1 and TRBJ2-5, with 8 nucleotides matching TRBD1. With V trimmed by 1 base and J by 5 bases, 6 bases remained unmatched. CDR3 size: 15 residues. Germline lookup yields CDR1 MGHRA and CDR2 YSYEKL. Here the CDR3 reads CASSQVDRGSETQYF. As DNA, the CDR3 is TGCGCCAGCAGCCAAGTCGACAGGGGTTCCGAGACCCAGTACTTC.

The V call is TRBV7-2, the J call TRBJ2-1; D tentatively reads TRBD1 or TRBD2 (5 bases each). The CDR3 runs 14 residues. V gave up 0 bases and J gave up 7 bases, with 10 bases separating them. Germline V gives CDR1 SGHTA, CDR2 FQGNSA. The CDR3 loop reads CASSLAKWGNEQFF. CDR3 sequence (DNA): TGTGCCAGCAGCTTAGCGAAGTGGGGGAATGAGCAGTTCTTC.

A remark on this clonotype: Possible read error: a much larger clone is one base away. The chain uses TRBV20-1 and TRBJ1-5, with a weak D call TRBD1 (5 bases). The ends were cut back, 6 bases at V and 1 base at J, with 13 bases in the middle. This CDR3 contains 14 residues. Per the germline V gene, CDR1 is DFQATT and CDR2 is SNEGSKA (reference sequence). CDR3 residues: CSAEQAGSNQPQHF. The CDR3 DNA reads as TGCAGTGCGGAACAGGCGGGGAGCAATCAGCCCCAGCATTTT.

The chain carries TRBV10-1 and TRBJ2-1; 9 positions match TRBD2. V shed 6 bases, J shed 5 bases, and the junction held 8 bases outside the gene matches. The CDR3 spans 15 residues. Germline V lookup: CDR1 WNHNN, CDR2 SYGVQD (reference sequence). The CDR3 spells CASSPMLAGNNEQFF. In nucleotides, the CDR3 is TGCGCCAGCAGCCCGATGCTAGCGGGAAACAATGAGCAGTTCTTC.

The V gene is TRBV15, the J gene TRBJ2-5; D perhaps matches TRBD1 (7 bases). The J call may be mistaken, given a closer DNA end match to TRBJ2-1. Germline V CDR1 and CDR2: LNHNV, YYDKDF (reference sequence). The CDR3 is made up of 17 amino acids. CDR3 in DNA: TGTGCCACCAGCAGAGATAGGCGGCAGGGGGGAGATGGTGAGCAGTTCTTC. Translated: CATSRDRRQGGDGEQFF.

This clonotype has a handful of counts. This rearrangement joins TRBV18 to TRBJ1-5, with D maybe TRBD1 (6 bases). The CDR3 has 14 residues. The germline V and J ends were trimmed by 3 bases and 3 bases, with 9 bases remaining between them. In germline, CDR1 is KGHSH, CDR2 LQKENI. The CDR3 nucleotides are TGTGCCAGCTCACCGGCGGGGGCCAATCAGCCCCAGCATTTT. Residues: CASSPAGANQPQHF.

This clonotype was counted a few times. The chain is built from TRBV29-1 and TRBJ1-2; D unresolved. There are 12 residues in the CDR3. From germline, CDR1 is SQVTM and CDR2 ANQGSEA. V dropped 4 bases and J dropped 8 bases, with 14 bases sitting between them. The CDR3 sequence: CSVGGSTGGYTF. CDR3 in DNA: TGCAGCGTTGGAGGGTCGACGGGCGGCTACACCTTC.

This clonotype has a count of ten or more. The chain uses TRBV11-3 and TRBJ2-1; 11 nucleotides line up with TRBD2. CDR1 is SGHNT, CDR2 YENEEA, per germline. V shed 5 bases and J 2 bases; nucleotides not matched to a gene: 2. The CDR3 has 15 residues. CDR3 amino acids: CASSTTSGTYNEQFF. In DNA form, the CDR3 reads TGTGCCAGCAGCACGACTAGCGGGACCTACAATGAGCAGTTCTTC.